This T cell receptor (beta chain) was sequenced for a study of cytomegalovirus exposure and HLA in healthy donors. Both 60 Vbeta primers and 13 Jbeta primers went into the PCR. The method was immunoSEQ multiplex PCR; TCRdb's version includes in-frame clones alone and lacks a portion of them. The sample has under 200,000 clones, around 82% seen once; the top ten hold approximately 0.98%. This TCR came from a man younger than 45 in good health and CMV-seronegative. The sequenced material came from PBMCs.

DNA of the CDR3: TGTGCCAGCAGCTTATACAGGGGGCAGGGGGCCAACGTCCTGACTTTC. Protein: CASSLYRGQGANVLTF. This sequence joins TRBV5-6 and TRBJ2-6, with TRBD1 matching over 9 bases. V lost 2 bases to trimming and J lost 4 bases; unmatched junction nucleotides: 4. This CDR3 is built from 16 residues. CDR1 SGHDT and CDR2 YYEEEE come from the germline V gene.